Described below is a single T cell receptor beta chain sequence and its context. Its specificity is not known. It was through 5'RACE template switching that TCR cDNA was made, with a universal primer site and UMIs added. TCRdb re-derived calls from the 5' RACE reads in MiXCR, one entry per CDR3 protein. The data contain hundreds of thousands of distinct CDR3 sequences, approximately 13% of them singletons. V lost 1 base and J lost 8; bases outside the gene matches: 2. CDR1 is SEHNR and CDR2 is FQNEAQ in the germline V gene (reference sequence). CDR3 length: 14 amino acids. The data stem from a study of T cells after yellow fever vaccination. Whole-study findings and limits: Clonotypes appearing in both CD4 and CD8 compartments existed, and their share was small.

This TCR was recovered from a man aged 25 to 40 who received the YFV17D yellow fever vaccine. The source was PBMCs, collected on the day of the yellow fever booster vaccination. This sequence joins TRBV7-9 and TRBJ1-6; TRBD1 agrees at 7 bases. For the CDR3, the DNA is TGTGCCAGCAGCTTAGAGGGGGCCTATTCACCCCTCCACTTT. It translates to CASSLEGAYSPLHF. Full variable domain (outside the CDR3, taken from reference TRBV7-9 and TRBJ1-6): DTGVSQNPRHKITKRGQNVTFRCDPISEHNRLYWYRQTLGQGPEFLTYFQNEAQLEKSRLLSDRFSAERPKGSFSTLEIQRTEQGDSAMYLCASSLEGAYSPLHFGNGTRLTVT.